The T cell receptor beta chain described here comes from a study of cytomegalovirus exposure and HLA in healthy donors. This clone was seen a few times. The data were produced by immunoSEQ multiplex PCR, yet TCRdb's version contains in-frame clones alone and is incomplete. The table has roughly 150,000 clones, roughly nine tenths seen once; the top ten hold 5.5% to 6%. CDR1 is SGHVS and CDR2 is FQNEAQ in the germline V gene. This CDR3 is 13 amino acids long. V lost 1 base and J lost 6, with 10 bases in between. The chain employs TRBV7-8 and TRBJ2-7, with a weak D call TRBD1 (6 bases). This sequence was found in a woman in her twenties or thirties in good health and CMV-seronegative. Specimen: PBMCs. This CDR3 is CASSLDDRTEQYF. In DNA form, the CDR3 reads TGTGCCAGCAGCTTAGATGACAGGACCGAGCAGTACTTC.